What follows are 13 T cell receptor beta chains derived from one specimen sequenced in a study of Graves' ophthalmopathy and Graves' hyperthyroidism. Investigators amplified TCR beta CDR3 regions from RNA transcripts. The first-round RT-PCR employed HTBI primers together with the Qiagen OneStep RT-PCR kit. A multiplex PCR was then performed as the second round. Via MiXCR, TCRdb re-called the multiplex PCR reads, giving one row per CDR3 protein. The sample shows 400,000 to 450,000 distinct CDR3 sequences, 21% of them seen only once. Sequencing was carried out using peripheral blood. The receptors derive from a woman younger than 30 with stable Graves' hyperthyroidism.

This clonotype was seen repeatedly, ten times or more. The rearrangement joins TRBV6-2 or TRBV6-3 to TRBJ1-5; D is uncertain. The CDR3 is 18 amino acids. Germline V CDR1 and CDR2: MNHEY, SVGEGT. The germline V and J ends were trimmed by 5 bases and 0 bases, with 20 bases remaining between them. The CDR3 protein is CASSQKKAHWFSNQPQHF. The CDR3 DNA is TGTGCCAGCAGTCAGAAAAAGGCCCATTGGTTTAGCAATCAGCCCCAGCATTTT.

The CDR3 spells CASSYVVNYGYTF. CDR3 sequence (DNA): TGTGCCAGCAGTTACGTCGTGAACTATGGCTACACCTTC. The chain uses TRBV6-5 and TRBJ1-2, with D unclear. CDR1 MNHEY and CDR2 SVGAGI come from the germline V gene. V was pared by 2 bases and J by 2 bases, with 6 bases between. CDR3 size: 13 residues.

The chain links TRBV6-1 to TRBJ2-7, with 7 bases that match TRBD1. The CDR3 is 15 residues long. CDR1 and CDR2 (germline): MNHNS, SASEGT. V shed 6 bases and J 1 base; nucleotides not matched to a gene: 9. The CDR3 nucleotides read TGTGCCAGCAGCCCCGACAGGGCGGGTTCCTACGAGCAGTACTTC. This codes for CASSPDRAGSYEQYF.

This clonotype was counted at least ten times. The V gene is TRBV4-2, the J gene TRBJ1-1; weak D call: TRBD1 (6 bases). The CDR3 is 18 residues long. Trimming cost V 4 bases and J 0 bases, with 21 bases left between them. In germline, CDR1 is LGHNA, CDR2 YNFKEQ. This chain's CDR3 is CASSPRLGAGDMNTEAFF. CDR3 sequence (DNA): TGTGCCAGCAGCCCAAGGCTGGGGGCCGGGGATATGAACACTGAAGCTTTCTTT.

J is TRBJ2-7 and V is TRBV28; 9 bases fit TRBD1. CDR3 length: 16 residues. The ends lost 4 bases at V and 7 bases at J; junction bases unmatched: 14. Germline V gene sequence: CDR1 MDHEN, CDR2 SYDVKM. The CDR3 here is CASSYPGQGSLVEQYF. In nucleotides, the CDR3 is TGTGCCAGCAGTTACCCGGGACAGGGATCGTTGGTAGAGCAGTACTTC.

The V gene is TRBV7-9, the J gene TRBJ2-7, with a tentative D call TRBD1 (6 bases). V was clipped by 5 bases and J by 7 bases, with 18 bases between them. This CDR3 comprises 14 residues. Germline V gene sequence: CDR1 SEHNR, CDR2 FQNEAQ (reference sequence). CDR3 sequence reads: CASSTNRDPGEQYF. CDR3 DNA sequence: TGTGCCAGCAGCACAAACAGGGATCCGGGGGAGCAGTACTTC.

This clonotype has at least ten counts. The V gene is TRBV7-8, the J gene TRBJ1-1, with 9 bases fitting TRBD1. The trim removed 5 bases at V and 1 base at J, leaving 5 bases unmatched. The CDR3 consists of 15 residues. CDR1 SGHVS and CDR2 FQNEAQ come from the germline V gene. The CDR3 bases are TGTGCCAGCAGCCCGGGACAGGGAGAGAACACTGAAGCTTTCTTT. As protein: CASSPGQGENTEAFF.

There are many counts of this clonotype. CDR3 residues: CSASPGTGIYEQYF. The DNA for the CDR3 is TGCAGTGCTAGCCCCGGGACAGGGATATACGAGCAGTACTTC. This chain uses TRBV20-1 with TRBJ2-7, with TRBD1 matching over 9 bases. V lost 3 bases and J lost 4; bases outside the gene matches: 7. CDR3 size: 14 residues. Germline V gene lookup returns CDR1 DFQATT and CDR2 SNEGSKA (reference sequence).

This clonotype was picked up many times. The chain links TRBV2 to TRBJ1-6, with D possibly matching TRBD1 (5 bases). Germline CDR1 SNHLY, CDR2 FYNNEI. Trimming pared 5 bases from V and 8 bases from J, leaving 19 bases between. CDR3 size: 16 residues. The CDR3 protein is CASSPTVGRWDSPLHF. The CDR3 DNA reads TGTGCCAGCAGTCCCACCGTGGGACGGTGGGATTCACCCCTCCACTTT.

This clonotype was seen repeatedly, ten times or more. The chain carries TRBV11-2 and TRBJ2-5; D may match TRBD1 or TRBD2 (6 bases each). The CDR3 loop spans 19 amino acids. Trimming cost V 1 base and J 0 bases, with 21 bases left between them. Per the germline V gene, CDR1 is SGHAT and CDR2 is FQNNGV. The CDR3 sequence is CASSLVRFSGAPNQETQYF. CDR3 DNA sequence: TGTGCCAGCAGCTTAGTGAGGTTCTCGGGGGCACCCAACCAAGAGACCCAGTACTTC.

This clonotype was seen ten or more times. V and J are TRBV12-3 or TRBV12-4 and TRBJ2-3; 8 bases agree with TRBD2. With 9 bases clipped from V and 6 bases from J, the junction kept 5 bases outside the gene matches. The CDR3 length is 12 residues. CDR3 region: CASTSGWDTQYF. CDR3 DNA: TGTGCCAGTACTAGCGGTTGGGATACGCAGTATTTT.

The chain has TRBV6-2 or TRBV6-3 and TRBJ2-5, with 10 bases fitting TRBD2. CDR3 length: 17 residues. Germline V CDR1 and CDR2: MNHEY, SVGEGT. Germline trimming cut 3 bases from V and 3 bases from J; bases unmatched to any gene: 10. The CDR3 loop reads CASSYSSSSGGKETQYF. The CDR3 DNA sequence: TGTGCCAGCAGTTATAGCTCCTCTAGCGGGGGAAAAGAGACCCAGTACTTC.

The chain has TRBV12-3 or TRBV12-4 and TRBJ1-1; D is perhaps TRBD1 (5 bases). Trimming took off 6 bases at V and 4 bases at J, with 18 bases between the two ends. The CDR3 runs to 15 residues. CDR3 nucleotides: TGTGCCAGCAGCCGTGTCCTGGGGGAGAGCACTGAAGCTTTCTTT. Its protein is CASSRVLGESTEAFF.